What follows are 10 T cell receptor beta chains derived from one specimen sequenced in a study of T-cell reconstitution after alpha-beta-depleted transplantation in children. Unique molecular identifiers were used in preparing the TCRbeta library. MiXCR, applied by TCRdb to the PCR reads, yields one record per CDR3 protein. The sample consists of about 480,000 distinct CDR3 sequences, under 15% of them appearing once. The sequencing here drew on PBMCs from the stem cell graft donor, taken from the stem cell graft. The receptor set was obtained from a human donor who donated a stem cell graft to a child with combined immunodeficiency.

This clonotype was counted a few times. This chain connects TRBV29-1 to TRBJ2-6; no clear D. Germline CDR1 reads SQVTM; CDR2 reads ANQGSEA. The CDR3 length is 15 residues. Trimming cost V 3 bases and J 1 base, with 10 bases left between them. CDR3 loop: CSVDGEFSGANVLTF. In DNA form, the CDR3 reads TGCAGCGTTGATGGAGAGTTTTCTGGGGCCAACGTCCTGACTTTC.

This clonotype was seen repeatedly, ten times or more. This sequence joins TRBV9 and TRBJ2-1; 7 bases align to TRBD2. In germline, CDR1 is SGDLS, CDR2 YYNGEE. Trimming at V came to 1 base and at J to 6 bases, leaving 10 bases not matched to a gene. The CDR3 totals 16 residues. The CDR3 loop is CASSVSSGTIGNEQFF. The CDR3 coding sequence is TGTGCCAGCAGCGTATCCTCCGGGACTATAGGCAATGAGCAGTTCTTC.

The chain is built from TRBV10-3 and TRBJ2-2, with TRBD1 matching 9 bases. This CDR3 is 17 amino acids long. The V segment lost 2 bases and the J segment 6 bases; nucleotides outside the gene matches: 10. Looked up from germline, CDR1 is ENHRY and CDR2 is SYGVKD. CDR3 region: CAISEPEQGARPGELFF. The CDR3 DNA follows: TGTGCCATCAGTGAGCCGGAACAGGGGGCGCGACCCGGGGAGCTGTTTTTT.

This clonotype has a count of ten or more. This chain joins TRBV13 and TRBJ1-1; a weak D match, TRBD1 (5 bases). Trimming left V 0 bases short and J 7 bases short, with 6 bases between. Germline assignment: CDR1 PRHDT and CDR2 FYEKMQ (reference sequence). This CDR3 is built from 12 residues. The CDR3 reads CASSLGQGEAFF. The CDR3, as DNA: TGTGCCAGCAGCTTAGGTCAGGGTGAAGCTTTCTTT.

This clonotype was observed many times. V is TRBV29-1 and J is TRBJ1-2; TRBD1 is a possible D gene (5 bases). V was shortened by 4 bases and J by 4 bases, with 16 bases between the two germline ends. This CDR3 is 14 amino acids long. The germline gives CDR1 SQVTM, CDR2 ANQGSEA. CDR3 sequence reads: CSVVVGGAGYGYTF. DNA of the CDR3: TGCAGCGTTGTCGTCGGTGGGGCGGGCTATGGCTACACCTTC.

This clonotype was observed at least ten times. The rearrangement joins TRBV18 to TRBJ2-1; TRBD1 is a possible D gene (7 bases). This CDR3 is built from 17 residues. The germline gives CDR1 KGHSH, CDR2 LQKENI. V was cut by 3 bases and J by 3 bases, with 18 bases left in between. CDR3 DNA: TGTGCCAGCTCACCGGCCGGAGGGGGCTTCGGCTACAATGAGCAGTTCTTC. It yields the protein CASSPAGGGFGYNEQFF.

This clonotype showed up just a few times. The chain combines TRBV27 with TRBJ2-2; D ambiguous. The CDR3 spans 14 residues. Germline CDR1 is MNHEY and CDR2 is SMNVEV (reference sequence). Trimming took off 2 bases at V and 1 base at J, with 5 bases between the two ends. The CDR3 region has the DNA TGTGCCAGCAGTTTACTAGTGAACACCGGGGAGCTGTTTTTT. Residues: CASSLLVNTGELFF.

This CDR3 is CASSLGRAEQFF. The CDR3 region has the DNA TGTGCCAGCAGCTTAGGCAGGGCTGAGCAGTTCTTC. V is TRBV7-9 and J is TRBJ2-1, with D maybe TRBD1 (5 bases). This CDR3 region has 12 residues. Germline assignment: CDR1 SEHNR and CDR2 FQNEAQ (reference sequence). V lost 1 base to trimming and J lost 9 bases, with 7 bases between them.

This clonotype was seen many times. The chain links TRBV12-3 or TRBV12-4 to TRBJ2-7; 10 bases are a match to TRBD1. The CDR3 contains 14 residues. Unmatched junction bases numbered 5, after V lost 5 bases and J lost 4 bases. The CDR3 bases are TGTGCCAGCAGTACAGACAGGGGGCAGTACGAGCAGTACTTC. Translated: CASSTDRGQYEQYF.

Turning to this clonotype: This may be a read error: a much more frequent sequence differs by one nucleotide. The rearrangement links TRBV24-1 to TRBJ2-1, with D maybe TRBD2 (6 bases). V dropped 5 bases and J dropped 2 bases, with 12 bases sitting between them. This CDR3 has 15 residues. CDR1 is KGHDR, CDR2 SFDVKD, per germline. The CDR3 coding sequence is TGTGCCACCAGTGGTTTCGGGGAGGCCTACAATGAGCAGTTCTTC. It codes for CATSGFGEAYNEQFF.